The following is a T cell receptor (beta chain) sequence with its context. Described treatment: oral pan-JAK inhibitor, 5-10 mg twice daily. Reverse transcription of extracted RNA yielded cDNA, which provided the sequencing template. The assay was immunoSEQ multiplex PCR, and TCRdb's table has in-frame clones only and misses some. The data hold around 70,000 clones, with over 25% observed a single time. The data derive from a study of CD8+ T cells in alopecia areata. Looking at the study overall: Severity in treated patients was scored by percentage of scalp area affected.

Germline-derived CDR1 and CDR2 are MNHEY and SMNVEV (reference sequence). The CDR3 has 13 residues. V was pared by 1 base and J by 0 bases, with 2 bases between. The receptor was isolated from a human donor with alopecia areata. The gene calls are TRBV27 and TRBJ2-3; no firm D call. Material: CD8+ T cells sorted from blood, obtained at week 4, from a patient treated with tofacitinib. The CDR3 DNA follows: TGTGCCAGCAGTTTATTTAGCACAGATACGCAGTATTTT. Its translation is CASSLFSTDTQYF.